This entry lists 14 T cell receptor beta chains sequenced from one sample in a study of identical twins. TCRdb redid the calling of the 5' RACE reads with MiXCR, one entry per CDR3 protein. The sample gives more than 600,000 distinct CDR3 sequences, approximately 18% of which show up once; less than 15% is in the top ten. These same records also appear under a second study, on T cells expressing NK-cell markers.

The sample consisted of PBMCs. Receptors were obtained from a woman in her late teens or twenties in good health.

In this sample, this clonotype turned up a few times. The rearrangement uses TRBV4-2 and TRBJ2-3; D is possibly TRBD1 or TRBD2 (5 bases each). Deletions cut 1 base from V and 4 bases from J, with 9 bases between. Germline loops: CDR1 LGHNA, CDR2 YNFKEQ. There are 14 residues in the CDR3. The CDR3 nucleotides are TGTGCCAGCAGCCAAGTCAGAGGGGCAGATACGCAGTATTTT. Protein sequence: CASSQVRGADTQYF.

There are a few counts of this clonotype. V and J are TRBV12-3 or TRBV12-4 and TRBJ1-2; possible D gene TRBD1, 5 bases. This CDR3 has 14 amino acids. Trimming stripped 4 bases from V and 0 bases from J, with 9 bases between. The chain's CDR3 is CASSSTGTNYGYTF. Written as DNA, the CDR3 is TGTGCCAGCAGTTCCACAGGAACTAACTATGGCTACACCTTC.

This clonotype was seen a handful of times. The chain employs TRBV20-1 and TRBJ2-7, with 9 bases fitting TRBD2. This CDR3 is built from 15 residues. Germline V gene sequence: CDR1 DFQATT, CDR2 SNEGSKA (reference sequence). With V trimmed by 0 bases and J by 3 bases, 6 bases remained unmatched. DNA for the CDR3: TGCAGTGCTAGAGATCGGATTAGCGGGAGCTACGAGCAGTACTTC. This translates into CSARDRISGSYEQYF.

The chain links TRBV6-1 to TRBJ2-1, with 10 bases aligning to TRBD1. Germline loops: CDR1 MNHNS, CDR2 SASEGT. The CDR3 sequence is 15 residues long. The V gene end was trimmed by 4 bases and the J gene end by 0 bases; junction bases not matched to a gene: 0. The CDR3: CASSGQGASYNEQFF. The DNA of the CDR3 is TGTGCCAGCAGTGGACAGGGGGCCTCCTACAATGAGCAGTTCTTC.

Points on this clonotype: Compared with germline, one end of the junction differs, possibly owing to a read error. The CDR3 protein is CASSFTSGGANKQFF. The CDR3 region has the DNA TGTGCCAGCAGCTTCACTAGCGGGGGGGCCAATAAGCAGTTCTTC. The rearrangement uses TRBV7-3 and TRBJ2-1, with 13 positions matching TRBD2. In germline, CDR1 is SGHTA, CDR2 FQGTGA. The CDR3 runs to 15 residues.

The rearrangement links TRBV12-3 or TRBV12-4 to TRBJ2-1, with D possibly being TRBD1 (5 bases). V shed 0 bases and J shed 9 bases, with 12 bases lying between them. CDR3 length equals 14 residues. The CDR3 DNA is TGTGCCAGCAGTTTAGCACTCCTTGACAGTGAGCAGTTCTTC. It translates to CASSLALLDSEQFF.

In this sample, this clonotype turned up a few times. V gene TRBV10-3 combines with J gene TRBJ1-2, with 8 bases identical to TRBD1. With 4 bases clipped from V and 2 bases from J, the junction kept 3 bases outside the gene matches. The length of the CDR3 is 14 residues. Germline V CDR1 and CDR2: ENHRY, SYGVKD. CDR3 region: CAISVGQGNYGYTF. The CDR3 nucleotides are TGTGCCATCAGTGTAGGACAGGGCAACTATGGCTACACCTTC.

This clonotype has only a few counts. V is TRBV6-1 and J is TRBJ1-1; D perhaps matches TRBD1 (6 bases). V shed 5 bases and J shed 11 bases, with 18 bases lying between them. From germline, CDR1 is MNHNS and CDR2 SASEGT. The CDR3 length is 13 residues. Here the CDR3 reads CASSPLVQGFAFF. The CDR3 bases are TGTGCCAGCAGTCCCCTCGTACAGGGTTTTGCTTTCTTT.

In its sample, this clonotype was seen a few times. This CDR3 is CASSLAGSGFQETQYF. The CDR3 nucleotides read TGTGCCAGCAGCTTAGCGGGTAGCGGATTCCAAGAGACCCAGTACTTC. V usage is TRBV7-9 and J usage is TRBJ2-5; D may be TRBD2 (6 bases). The germline V and J ends were trimmed by 0 bases and 1 base, with 12 bases remaining between them. The CDR3 loop spans 16 amino acids. Germline V lookup: CDR1 SEHNR, CDR2 FQNEAQ (reference sequence).

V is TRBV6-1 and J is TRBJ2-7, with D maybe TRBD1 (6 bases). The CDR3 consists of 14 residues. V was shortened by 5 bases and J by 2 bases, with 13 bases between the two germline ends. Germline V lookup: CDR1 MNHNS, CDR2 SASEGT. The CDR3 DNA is TGTGCCAGCAGTCGGGACATGTCAGCCTACGAGCAGTACTTC. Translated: CASSRDMSAYEQYF.

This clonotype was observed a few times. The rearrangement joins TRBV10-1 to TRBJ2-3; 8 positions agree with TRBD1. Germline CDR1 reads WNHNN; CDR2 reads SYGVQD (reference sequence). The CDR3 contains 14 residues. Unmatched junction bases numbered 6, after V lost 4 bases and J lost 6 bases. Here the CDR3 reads CASSGTGISDTQYF. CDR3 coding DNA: TGCGCCAGCAGTGGGACAGGGATATCCGATACGCAGTATTTT.

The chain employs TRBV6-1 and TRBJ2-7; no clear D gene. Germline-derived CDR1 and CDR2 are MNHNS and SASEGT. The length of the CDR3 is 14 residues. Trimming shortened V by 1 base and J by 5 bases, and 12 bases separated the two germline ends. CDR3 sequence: CASSEDPGRDEQYF. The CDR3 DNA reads TGTGCCAGCAGTGAAGACCCAGGAAGGGACGAGCAGTACTTC.

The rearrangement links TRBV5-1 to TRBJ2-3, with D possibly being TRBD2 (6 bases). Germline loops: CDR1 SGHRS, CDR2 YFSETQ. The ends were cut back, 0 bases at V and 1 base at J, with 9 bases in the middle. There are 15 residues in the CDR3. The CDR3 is CASSLDGGGTDTQYF. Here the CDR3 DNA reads TGCGCCAGCAGCTTGGACGGGGGAGGCACAGATACGCAGTATTTT.

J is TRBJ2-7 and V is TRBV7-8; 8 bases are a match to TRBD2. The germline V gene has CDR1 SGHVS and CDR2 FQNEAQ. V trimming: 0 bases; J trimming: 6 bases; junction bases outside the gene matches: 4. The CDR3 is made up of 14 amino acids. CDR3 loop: CASSLAAGGSEQYF. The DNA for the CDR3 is TGTGCCAGCAGCTTAGCCGCGGGGGGAAGCGAGCAGTACTTC.